The 17 T cell receptor beta chains below were found in one sample sequenced in a study of identifying expanded T cells in peripheral blood (dated by TCRdb to about 2019). Library preparation was by the immunoSEQ multiplex PCR assay. TCRdb limited this immuneACCESS table to in-frame rearrangements with V and J called. A share of clones is missing; checked studies link under half to unresolved V genes, and the rest is unexplained. The sample yields some 120,000 clones; roughly 84% were counted once. Of the sample, 3% to 3.5% falls within the top ten clones. The sequenced material came from blood. These receptors were collected from a person between 18 and 75 years old in good health.

The genes are TRBV6-6 and TRBJ1-2; the D is unclear. The CDR3 covers 12 residues. Trimming cost V 6 bases and J 4 bases, with 9 bases left between them. Germline V lookup: CDR1 MNHNY, CDR2 SVGAGI (reference sequence). CDR3 sequence: CASRTEPYGYTF. For the CDR3, the DNA is TGTGCCAGCAGAACAGAGCCCTATGGCTACACCTTC.

The rearrangement joins TRBV30 to TRBJ1-2; 8 bases are a match to TRBD1. The germline V gene encodes CDR1 GTSNPN and CDR2 SVGIG (reference sequence). The V and J ends lost 1 base and 3 bases, in that order; junction bases with no gene match: 10. The CDR3 sequence is 16 residues long. The CDR3 protein is CAWSDRSRGHYYGYTF. In DNA, the CDR3 is TGTGCCTGGAGTGATAGATCCAGGGGGCATTACTATGGCTACACCTTC.

In this sample, this clone turned up once. CDR3 amino acids: CASSSQVNYGYTF. CDR3 DNA sequence: TGTGCCAGCAGCTCGCAGGTCAACTATGGCTACACCTTC. J is TRBJ1-2 and V is TRBV7-2, with D hard to call. The CDR3 covers 13 residues. Germline CDR1 SGHTA, CDR2 FQGNSA. The V end was cut by 4 bases, the J end by 2 bases, with 8 bases between.

The rearrangement joins TRBV6-5 to TRBJ2-3; no reliable D call. Trimming cost V 6 bases and J 3 bases, with 7 bases left between them. Germline CDR1 reads MNHEY; CDR2 reads SVGAGI. CDR3 length equals 12 residues. The CDR3 loop reads CASRTITDTQYF. The CDR3 DNA reads TGTGCCAGCAGGACGATAACAGATACGCAGTATTTT.

This clone was observed a single time. V and J are TRBV19 and TRBJ2-7; 10 bases are shared with TRBD1. Germline CDR1 and CDR2: LNHDA and SQIVND (reference sequence). There are 14 residues in the CDR3. The V gene end was trimmed by 5 bases and the J gene end by 6 bases; junction bases not matched to a gene: 7. CDR3 protein: CASSGDRGVFEQYF. The DNA of the CDR3 is TGTGCCAGTAGTGGGGACAGGGGAGTTTTCGAGCAGTACTTC.

In its sample, this clone was seen a few times. The chain combines TRBV7-2 with TRBJ1-2; D is perhaps TRBD1 (6 bases). The V and J ends lost 0 bases and 7 bases respectively, with 15 bases between them. This CDR3 contains 15 residues. From germline, CDR1 is SGHTA and CDR2 FQGNSA. DNA of the CDR3: TGTGCCAGCAGCTTAGCTTCGTCAGGGGATGGTGGCTACACCTTC. Its translation: CASSLASSGDGGYTF. Full variable domain (rest looked up from reference TRBV7-2 and TRBJ1-2): GAGVSQSPSNKVTEKGKDVELRCDPISGHTALYWYRQSLGQGLEFLIYFQGNSAPDKSGLPSDRFSAERTGGSVSTLTIQRTQQEDSAVYLCASSLASSGDGGYTFGSGTRLTVV.

The chain carries TRBV4-1 and TRBJ1-1; D gene uncertain. The V and J ends lost 8 bases and 1 base respectively, with 14 bases between them. The CDR3 length is 14 residues. Germline V gene sequence: CDR1 MGHRA, CDR2 YSYEKL. In DNA form, the CDR3 reads TGCGCCAGCCACAAATCACGGGAGAACACTGAAGCTTTCTTT. Amino acids: CASHKSRENTEAFF.

This clone has a handful of counts. This chain uses TRBV19 with TRBJ2-5, with D perhaps matching TRBD1 (6 bases). The ends were cut back, 4 bases at V and 5 bases at J, with 11 bases in the middle. From germline, CDR1 is LNHDA and CDR2 SQIVND (reference sequence). This CDR3 spans 13 amino acids. As DNA, the CDR3 is TGTGCCAGTAGTACAACAGGGCCGGAGACCCAGTACTTC. It encodes CASSTTGPETQYF.

This chain connects TRBV27 to TRBJ2-2; maybe TRBD2 (6 bases). The germline gives CDR1 MNHEY, CDR2 SMNVEV (reference sequence). The CDR3 totals 15 residues. The V gene lost 6 bases and the J gene lost 3 bases, with 14 bases spanning the gap. The CDR3 is CASSDTGLYTGELFF. The CDR3 DNA follows: TGTGCCAGCAGCGACACGGGACTCTACACCGGGGAGCTGTTTTTT.

The V call is TRBV5-1, the J call TRBJ1-2; maybe TRBD1 (5 bases). CDR1 is SGHRS and CDR2 is YFSETQ in the germline V gene. The V and J ends lost 4 bases and 6 bases respectively, with 13 bases between them. This CDR3 contains 13 residues. The CDR3 region is CASSGGQTNGYTF. CDR3 nucleotide sequence: TGCGCCAGCAGCGGCGGACAAACAAATGGCTACACCTTC.

The chain recombines TRBV27 with TRBJ2-3; 11 bases line up with TRBD2. The CDR3 totals 16 residues. The V and J ends lost 4 bases and 4 bases, in that order; junction bases with no gene match: 7. The germline V gene has CDR1 MNHEY and CDR2 SMNVEV (reference sequence). The CDR3 loop reads CASSYTTSGNPDTQYF. The CDR3 DNA sequence: TGTGCCAGCAGTTATACGACTAGCGGGAACCCAGATACGCAGTATTTT.

J is TRBJ1-1 and V is TRBV11-2; 9 bases match TRBD1. V lost 3 bases and J lost 5; bases outside the gene matches: 1. The CDR3 runs to 13 residues. Germline CDR1 reads SGHAT; CDR2 reads FQNNGV. The CDR3 loop reads CASSFGQGTEAFF. The CDR3 bases are TGTGCCAGCAGCTTTGGACAGGGGACTGAAGCTTTCTTT.

V is TRBV29-1 and J is TRBJ1-6; a weak D match, TRBD1 (5 bases). V lost 3 bases to trimming and J lost 0 bases, with 9 bases between them. The CDR3 runs 15 residues. Per the germline V gene, CDR1 is SQVTM and CDR2 is ANQGSEA. In nucleotides, the CDR3 is TGCAGCGTTGAGGGGGAGAGCTCCTATAATTCACCCCTCCACTTT. Translating it yields CSVEGESSYNSPLHF.

The chain links TRBV7-2 to TRBJ1-1; D might be TRBD1 (5 bases). The CDR3 runs 14 residues. The germline V and J ends were trimmed by 5 bases and 2 bases, with 12 bases remaining between them. The V gene's germline CDR1 is SGHTA and CDR2 FQGNSA. The CDR3 coding sequence is TGTGCCAGCAGCCCCGACAGAGACAACACTGAAGCTTTCTTT. This codes for CASSPDRDNTEAFF. Complete variable domain (other parts from reference TRBV7-2 and TRBJ1-1): GAGVSQSPSNKVTEKGKDVELRCDPISGHTALYWYRQSLGQGLEFLIYFQGNSAPDKSGLPSDRFSAERTGGSVSTLTIQRTQQEDSAVYLCASSPDRDNTEAFFGQGTRLTVV.

V is TRBV7-2 and J is TRBJ2-7; D tentatively fits TRBD1 or TRBD2 (5 bases each). CDR3 length: 16 amino acids. V lost 0 bases, J lost 2 bases, and 14 bases lay in between. Germline-derived CDR1 and CDR2 are SGHTA and FQGNSA. Written as DNA, the CDR3 is TGTGCCAGCAGCTTAGCGCGGCAGGGACCCCCCTACGAGCAGTACTTC. Its translation is CASSLARQGPPYEQYF.

The CDR3 sequence is CASQTGWDTGELFF. DNA of the CDR3: TGTGCCAGCCAAACAGGGTGGGACACCGGGGAGCTGTTTTTT. The chain links TRBV27 to TRBJ2-2; a possible D gene is TRBD1 (6 bases). This CDR3 is built from 14 residues. Germline V gives CDR1 MNHEY, CDR2 SMNVEV (reference sequence). The V end was cut by 8 bases, the J end by 3 bases, with 13 bases between.

The chain is built from TRBV29-1 and TRBJ2-1; 7 bases align to TRBD1. Germline V lookup: CDR1 SQVTM, CDR2 ANQGSEA. CDR3 length: 12 amino acids. V lost 4 bases and J lost 3; bases outside the gene matches: 0. CDR3 nucleotide sequence: TGCAGCGTTGGGGACAGCTACAATGAGCAGTTCTTC. It translates to CSVGDSYNEQFF.